Many counts were recorded for the clone carrying this T cell receptor (beta chain). Its specificity is unknown. The study profiled TCR beta VDJ and CDR3 using genomic DNA as template. One entry per CDR3 protein, called by TCRdb with MiXCR from the reads. The top ten clones hold about 2.5% of a sample with 120,000 or so distinct CDR3 sequences, around 48% of them seen once. V was cut by 2 bases and J by 2 bases, with 11 bases left in between. The germline gives CDR1 DFQATT, CDR2 SNEGSKA (reference sequence). The CDR3 is 14 amino acids. The data derive from a study of CD8+CD57+ T cells in acquired aplastic anemia. Background on the study: DNA recovered from sorted CD4+ and CD8+ cells had a mean of approximately 3.2 ug. Researchers reported that healthy donors averaged about 11 million reads for CD4+ cells. Study observations and caveats: Patients and controls turned out to have 25 to 30 CD8+ CDR3 sequences in common. Patient and control CD8+ Simpson's diversity was not significantly different.

This clonotype was obtained from a human donor in good health, serving as a control. Sequencing used sorted CD4+, CD8+, or CD8+CD57+ T cells (not recorded which) from PBMCs. The rearrangement uses TRBV20-1 and TRBJ2-3; tentative D call: TRBD1 (5 bases). The CDR3 loop reads CSARRRGSTDTQYF. The CDR3 nucleotides are TGCAGTGCTAGAAGAAGGGGCTCCACAGATACGCAGTATTTT.